A selection of T cell receptor beta chains follows, all from one sample in a study of identifying expanded T cells in peripheral blood. Assay: immunoSEQ multiplex PCR; the TCRdb copy retains only in-frame clones and omits some. The data show 100,000 to 150,000 clones, 86% seen once. The sequenced sample consisted of blood. These receptors came from a person aged 18-69 years in good health. Each CDR3 is given with its conserved first and last residue. The order of the fields is clone size, J gene, CDR3 length, V gene, CDR3 protein. Size is stated for part of the rows, as once, few or many counts, or as a class when the clone is expanded.

clone size: .
J gene: TRBJ2-3
CDR3 length: 16
V gene: TRBV4-3
CDR3 protein: CASSQAQAPSTDTQYF

clone size: few
J gene: TRBJ1-1
CDR3 length: 13
V gene: TRBV19
CDR3 protein: CASSRGLGTEAFF

clone size: once
J gene: TRBJ1-2
CDR3 length: 17
V gene: TRBV25-1
CDR3 protein: CASSASDRDPANYGYTF

clone size: .
J gene: TRBJ2-2
CDR3 length: 13
V gene: TRBV5-8
CDR3 protein: CASAPGRTGELFF

clone size: .
J gene: TRBJ2-3
CDR3 length: 15
V gene: TRBV7-3
CDR3 protein: CASSLGLRGTDTQYF

clone size: .
J gene: TRBJ1-3
CDR3 length: 13
V gene: TRBV6-5
CDR3 protein: CASSYLRENTIYF

clone size: .
J gene: TRBJ2-7
CDR3 length: 16
V gene: TRBV28
CDR3 protein: CASSLDLGGRPYEQYF

clone size: .
J gene: TRBJ2-5
CDR3 length: 14
V gene: TRBV5-4
CDR3 protein: CASSPLADQETQYF

clone size: .
J gene: TRBJ1-6
CDR3 length: 13
V gene: TRBV6-1
CDR3 protein: CASSEGWGLSLHF

clone size: .
J gene: TRBJ2-1
CDR3 length: 16
V gene: TRBV19
CDR3 protein: CASRRTAAQSYNEQFF

clone size: .
J gene: TRBJ2-7
CDR3 length: 14
V gene: TRBV18
CDR3 protein: CASSPPQEAYEQYF

clone size: .
J gene: TRBJ1-1
CDR3 length: 11
V gene: TRBV28
CDR3 protein: CASSSITEAFF

clone size: .
J gene: TRBJ2-1
CDR3 length: 15
V gene: TRBV5-1
CDR3 protein: CASSFGGAFRNEQFF

clone size: .
J gene: TRBJ2-7
CDR3 length: 15
V gene: TRBV5-1
CDR3 protein: CASSSGLAGWSEQYF

clone size: .
J gene: TRBJ2-1
CDR3 length: 15
V gene: TRBV27
CDR3 protein: CASSFSGEAYNEQFF

clone size: once
J gene: TRBJ1-1
CDR3 length: 14
V gene: TRBV5-4
CDR3 protein: CASSGGGGHTEAFF

clone size: .
J gene: TRBJ1-3
CDR3 length: 16
V gene: TRBV5-4
CDR3 protein: CASGTGGQHSGNTIYF

clone size: .
J gene: TRBJ1-2
CDR3 length: 15
V gene: TRBV5-6
CDR3 protein: CASSLEGPRGYGYTF

clone size: few
J gene: TRBJ1-2
CDR3 length: 13
V gene: TRBV5-4
CDR3 protein: CASSLDQIYGYTF